Below are 27 T cell receptor beta chains sequenced from a single sample in a study of T cell repertoires in cytomegalovirus infection. TCRdb fed the reads into MiXCR, producing one record per CDR3 protein. The sample records about 490,000 distinct CDR3 sequences, more than 15% being singletons. Sequencing was carried out using CD8+ T cells from PBMCs. The receptors derive from a human donor in good health (CMV status not recorded). Some clones in this sample may be carry-over from other donors' samples.

This clonotype was seen many times. This chain uses TRBV7-3 with TRBJ2-1; 14 positions match TRBD2. CDR1 is SGHTA and CDR2 is FQGTGA in the germline V gene. Losses at the gene ends were 5 bases for V and 6 bases for J; bases not matched to a gene: 3. This CDR3 is built from 15 residues. The CDR3 DNA follows: TGTGCCAGCAGCCGACTAGCGGGAGGGGGCAATGAGCAGTTCTTC. Protein sequence: CASSRLAGGGNEQFF.

This clonotype appeared many times. V usage is TRBV12-3 or TRBV12-4 and J usage is TRBJ1-6; unclear D gene. V was trimmed by 6 bases and J by 4 bases, leaving 7 bases between them. The CDR3 covers 13 residues. The CDR3 DNA reads TGTGCCAGCAGCTTCCCGTATAATTCACCCCTCCACTTT. This codes for CASSFPYNSPLHF.

This clonotype was counted many times. This chain joins TRBV28 and TRBJ2-7, with 7 bases identical to TRBD2. Germline V gives CDR1 MDHEN, CDR2 SYDVKM. The V segment lost 4 bases and the J segment 2 bases; nucleotides outside the gene matches: 8. The CDR3 has 15 residues. This CDR3 reads CASSSPLAFAYEQYF. DNA of the CDR3: TGTGCCAGCAGTTCCCCACTAGCGTTTGCCTACGAGCAGTACTTC. Filled out from reference TRBV28 and TRBJ2-7, the complete variable domain reads DVKVTQSSRYLVKRTGEKVFLECVQDMDHENMFWYRQDPGLGLRLIYFSYDVKMKEKGDIPEGYSVSREKKERFSLILESASTNQTSMYLCASSSPLAFAYEQYFGPGTRLTVT.

V is TRBV7-9 and J is TRBJ1-2; the D gene is possibly TRBD1 (6 bases). CDR1 and CDR2 from the germline V gene are SEHNR and FQNEAQ (reference sequence). Trimming took 4 bases from V and 11 from J, leaving 23 bases between them. The CDR3 consists of 15 residues. The CDR3 DNA follows: TGTGCCAGCAGCTCCGTTAGGGGGACAAGCAGTGGATACACCTTC. This encodes CASSSVRGTSSGYTF.

The sample holds a few counts of this clonotype. The chain combines TRBV4-1 with TRBJ2-7; perhaps TRBD2 as D (7 bases). Looked up from germline, CDR1 is MGHRA and CDR2 is YSYEKL. The V end was cut by 0 bases, the J end by 3 bases, with 12 bases between. The CDR3 extends over 15 amino acids. The CDR3 coding sequence is TGCGCCAGCAGCCAAGAAGATAGGGGGGGCTACGAGCAGTACTTC. This encodes CASSQEDRGGYEQYF.

This clonotype was counted ten times or more. The chain uses TRBV28 and TRBJ1-5, with D hard to call. The V gene lost 3 bases and the J gene lost 2 bases, with 14 bases spanning the gap. This CDR3 comprises 16 residues. Germline V gene sequence: CDR1 MDHEN, CDR2 SYDVKM. CDR3 residues: CASSFPTKRGNQPQHF. The CDR3 region has the DNA TGTGCCAGCAGTTTCCCCACCAAACGAGGCAATCAGCCCCAGCATTTT.

In its sample, this clonotype was seen many times. The rearrangement joins TRBV5-1 to TRBJ1-1, with D perhaps matching TRBD1 (6 bases). Trimming took off 4 bases at V and 5 bases at J, with 15 bases between the two ends. The CDR3 consists of 14 residues. Germline V gene data show CDR1 as SGHRS and CDR2 as YFSETQ. DNA for the CDR3: TGCGCCAGCAGCGAGGTAACAGGGAGGACTGAAGCTTTCTTT. Amino acid sequence: CASSEVTGRTEAFF.

This clonotype has at least ten counts. The chain uses TRBV6-5 and TRBJ2-1; 13 nucleotides align to TRBD2. CDR1 MNHEY and CDR2 SVGAGI come from the germline V gene. There are 15 residues in the CDR3. With V trimmed by 2 bases and J by 10 bases, 5 bases remained unmatched. The CDR3 loop reads CASSYSGTSGNEQFF. The CDR3 nucleotides read TGTGCCAGCAGTTACAGCGGGACTAGCGGGAACGAGCAGTTCTTC.

This clonotype has a count of ten or more. In DNA, the CDR3 is TGTGCCAGCAGTTCCCCTGGACAGGGAAACTATGGCTACACCTTC. Encoded protein: CASSSPGQGNYGYTF. The gene calls are TRBV6-5 and TRBJ1-2; 8 positions agree with TRBD1. The germline gives CDR1 MNHEY, CDR2 SVGAGI. The J segment lost 2 bases and the V segment lost 4 bases, leaving 6 bases of the junction unmatched. There are 15 residues in the CDR3.

In this sample, this clonotype turned up many times. J is TRBJ1-4 and V is TRBV12-3 or TRBV12-4; no clear D. The CDR3 spans 13 residues. V dropped 3 bases and J dropped 14 bases, with 16 bases sitting between them. The CDR3 nucleotides read TGTGCCAGCAGTTTGAAAGGGCATCCGACTCTGTTTTTT. Amino acid sequence: CASSLKGHPTLFF.

The rearrangement uses TRBV11-3 and TRBJ1-1; 9 bases map to TRBD1. Germline assignment: CDR1 SGHNT and CDR2 YENEEA. V lost 5 bases to trimming and J lost 1 base; unmatched junction nucleotides: 5. The CDR3 consists of 15 residues. Written as DNA, the CDR3 is TGTGCCAGCAGCCCGGAGGGACAGGGGAACACTGAAGCTTTCTTT. Protein sequence: CASSPEGQGNTEAFF.

This chain uses TRBV7-9 with TRBJ1-2, with 7 nucleotides matching TRBD1. The CDR3 is 15 amino acids. Trimming removed 6 bases from V and 4 bases from J; junction bases left unmatched: 11. CDR1 is SEHNR, CDR2 FQNEAQ, per germline (reference sequence). The DNA for the CDR3 is TGTGCCAGCAGGGATACCGGGGACAGAGGCTATGGCTACACCTTC. Amino acid sequence: CASRDTGDRGYGYTF.

This clonotype occurred many times. V gene TRBV11-2 combines with J gene TRBJ1-6, with 9 nucleotides matching TRBD1. CDR1 is SGHAT, CDR2 FQNNGV, per germline. After removal of 5 bases from V and 7 bases from J, the junction contained 9 bases not matched to a gene. The CDR3 is 16 amino acids. CDR3 nucleotides: TGTGCCAGCAGCCTGTGGACAGGGGCGGGCAATTCACCCCTCCACTTT. It translates to CASSLWTGAGNSPLHF. Filled out from reference TRBV11-2 and TRBJ1-6, the complete variable domain reads EAGVAQSPRYKIIEKRQSVAFWCNPISGHATLYWYQQILGQGPKLLIQFQNNGVVDDSQLPKDRFSAERLKGVDSTLKIQPAKLEDSAVYLCASSLWTGAGNSPLHFGNGTRLTVT.

The J gene is TRBJ2-3, the V gene TRBV2; perhaps TRBD1 as D (6 bases). V dropped 2 bases and J dropped 3 bases, with 15 bases sitting between them. CDR1 and CDR2 (germline): SNHLY, FYNNEI. The CDR3 is 16 amino acids. The chain's CDR3 is CASSEYRATRTDTQYF. CDR3 sequence (DNA): TGTGCCAGCAGTGAATACAGGGCTACCCGGACAGATACGCAGTATTTT.

The gene calls are TRBV11-2 and TRBJ2-7, with D possibly TRBD1 on 5 matching bases. The ends were cut back, 1 base at V and 3 bases at J, with 10 bases in the middle. This CDR3 is 14 amino acids long. Germline lookup yields CDR1 SGHAT and CDR2 FQNNGV. The CDR3 loop is CASSLVPRDYEQYF. For the CDR3, the DNA is TGTGCCAGCAGCTTAGTACCCAGGGACTACGAGCAGTACTTC.

Many counts were recorded for this clonotype. The chain combines TRBV7-9 with TRBJ2-5; TRBD1 aligns across 9 bases. The V gene's germline CDR1 is SEHNR and CDR2 FQNEAQ (reference sequence). This CDR3 is 15 amino acids long. V lost 4 bases, J lost 4 bases, and 7 bases stayed unmatched. The CDR3 loop reads CASSSPGQGGETQYF. The CDR3 DNA is TGTGCCAGCAGCTCGCCGGGACAGGGTGGAGAGACCCAGTACTTC.

There are a few counts of this clonotype. Written as DNA, the CDR3 is TGTGCCAGCAGCTTCGGACTAGCCCCCAGCTCCTACGAGCAGTACTTC. Its protein is CASSFGLAPSSYEQYF. J is TRBJ2-7 and V is TRBV5-8; 8 nucleotides match TRBD2. CDR3 length equals 16 residues. Trimming took 2 bases from V and 0 from J; bases not matched to a gene: 7. Germline-derived CDR1 and CDR2 are SGHTS and YDEGEE.

The gene calls are TRBV6-5 and TRBJ2-1; D may be TRBD1 (6 bases). The germline gives CDR1 MNHEY, CDR2 SVGAGI. This CDR3 has 15 residues. V lost 2 bases to trimming and J lost 5 bases, with 13 bases between them. The CDR3 sequence: CASSYTGTYHNEQFF. CDR3 DNA sequence: TGTGCCAGCAGTTACACCGGGACATACCACAATGAGCAGTTCTTC.

This clonotype was seen ten or more times. The chain links TRBV19 to TRBJ2-1; TRBD2 matches 11 bases. This CDR3 is built from 14 residues. Trimming at V came to 5 bases and at J to 9 bases, leaving 6 bases not matched to a gene. Germline values: CDR1 LNHDA, CDR2 SQIVND (reference sequence). CDR3 DNA: TGTGCCAGTAGTGCTAGCGGGGGGCGCGGTGAGCAGTTCTTC. Translating it yields CASSASGGRGEQFF.

In its sample, this clonotype was seen a few times. This sequence joins TRBV20-1 and TRBJ1-3; D uncertain. Per the germline V gene, CDR1 is DFQATT and CDR2 is SNEGSKA (reference sequence). This CDR3 contains 14 residues. V shed 2 bases and J shed 4 bases, with 12 bases lying between them. CDR3 sequence (DNA): TGCAGTGCTAGAATGTGGGGAGGAGGAAACACCATATATTTT. Translated: CSARMWGGGNTIYF.

The CDR3 spells CASSDSTRVNSPLHF. In DNA form, the CDR3 reads TGTGCCAGCAGTGACTCAACCAGGGTTAATTCACCCCTCCACTTT. The V and J genes are TRBV6-4 and TRBJ1-6, with a possible D match to TRBD1 (5 bases). The CDR3 totals 15 residues. Germline assignment: CDR1 MRHNA and CDR2 SNTAGT. V lost 0 bases and J lost 6, with 9 bases in between.

The CDR3 DNA follows: TGTGCCACCAGTACGACGTACGCCAATGAGCAGTTCTTC. Its translation: CATSTTYANEQFF. V and J are TRBV24-1 and TRBJ2-1; D is undetermined. Per germline, CDR1 KGHDR and CDR2 SFDVKD. Trimming shortened V by 6 bases and J by 6 bases, and 11 bases separated the two germline ends. CDR3 size: 13 residues.

This clonotype came up a few times. This sequence joins TRBV4-2 and TRBJ2-7; tentative D call: TRBD2 (5 bases). V was trimmed by 1 base and J by 2 bases, leaving 12 bases between them. This CDR3 region has 15 residues. Germline assignment: CDR1 LGHNA and CDR2 YNFKEQ. In nucleotides, the CDR3 is TGTGCCAGCAGCCAAGGGTTAGCGCTAACCTACGAGCAGTACTTC. It translates to CASSQGLALTYEQYF.

The chain joins TRBV28 to TRBJ2-3; 8 bases line up with TRBD1. V dropped 6 bases and J dropped 3; count of bases not matched to a gene: 8. The CDR3 spans 15 residues. Per germline, CDR1 MDHEN and CDR2 SYDVKM. CDR3 region: CASSPGQGMTDTQYF. CDR3 nucleotide sequence: TGTGCCAGCAGCCCCGGACAGGGTATGACAGATACGCAGTATTTT.

This clonotype has just a few counts. The genes are TRBV24-1 and TRBJ2-7; no reliable D call. This CDR3 comprises 10 residues. Trimming removed 9 bases at V and 6 bases at J, with 8 bases between. Germline CDR1 reads KGHDR; CDR2 reads SFDVKD. CDR3 sequence reads: CATLNLEQYF. In nucleotides, the CDR3 is TGTGCCACCCTGAATCTCGAGCAGTACTTC.

In its sample, this clonotype was seen a few times. The rearrangement links TRBV5-4 to TRBJ2-7; the D gene is possibly TRBD1 (6 bases). The CDR3 contains 17 residues. The germline V gene has CDR1 SGHNT and CDR2 YYREEE (reference sequence). With 2 bases removed from V and 2 bases from J, the gap between germline ends came to 20 bases. CDR3 nucleotides: TGTGCCAGCAGCTTTCTACGACCGGACAGAAAAACCTACGAGCAGTACTTC. It encodes CASSFLRPDRKTYEQYF.

This clonotype was observed many times. The chain links TRBV12-5 to TRBJ2-1; 9 bases are shared with TRBD2. The CDR3 spans 17 residues. V was pared by 0 bases and J by 4 bases, with 7 bases of the junction left unmatched. Germline V gene sequence: CDR1 LGHNT, CDR2 FRNRAP. The CDR3 region has the DNA TGTGCTAGTGGTTTGGTGGCTCGGACTAGCGCGTACAATGAGCAGTTCTTC. Protein: CASGLVARTSAYNEQFF.